The 7 T cell receptor beta chains below were found in one sample sequenced in a study of CD8 T cells in ankylosing spondylitis. TCRdb independently ran MiXCR on the 5' RACE reads; one entry per CDR3 protein. The sample lists approximately 340,000 distinct CDR3 sequences; about 15% were seen once. The specimen sequenced was blood, either unsorted or a sorted T cell fraction (not recorded which). The receptors derive from a male donor with ankylosing spondylitis or in good health (not recorded which).

The V call is TRBV7-9, the J call TRBJ1-3; TRBD1 is a possible D gene (5 bases). CDR1 and CDR2 from the germline V gene are SEHNR and FQNEAQ (reference sequence). The CDR3 has 16 amino acids. V lost 10 bases and J 0 bases, leaving 19 bases between the germline ends. CDR3 region: CATARQRTSSGNTIYF. CDR3 sequence (DNA): TGTGCCACCGCCCGACAGCGGACGAGCTCTGGAAACACCATATATTTT.

This clonotype was seen a handful of times. The chain is built from TRBV15 and TRBJ1-2, with 7 bases aligning to TRBD1. The germline V gene has CDR1 LNHNV and CDR2 YYDKDF (reference sequence). The CDR3 length is 15 residues. With V trimmed by 4 bases and J by 5 bases, 10 bases remained unmatched. CDR3 amino acids: CATSTNRQGGYGYTF. The CDR3 region has the DNA TGTGCCACCAGCACGAATCGACAGGGAGGATATGGCTACACCTTC.

The chain joins TRBV2 to TRBJ2-1; TRBD2 might be the D (5 bases). The CDR3 is 12 residues long. Germline CDR1 is SNHLY and CDR2 is FYNNEI. V dropped 6 bases and J dropped 6 bases, with 9 bases sitting between them. CDR3 region: CASSGISNEQFF. The DNA of the CDR3 is TGTGCCAGCAGCGGGATCAGCAATGAGCAGTTCTTC.

The J gene is TRBJ2-2, the V gene TRBV12-3 or TRBV12-4; 9 nucleotides agree with TRBD1. Unmatched junction bases numbered 11, after V lost 7 bases and J lost 5 bases. This CDR3 spans 16 amino acids. Here the CDR3 reads CASTLGTGLWTGELFF. CDR3 in DNA: TGTGCCAGCACCTTAGGGACAGGGCTTTGGACCGGGGAGCTGTTTTTT.

The J gene is TRBJ2-7, the V gene TRBV7-9; 13 bases fit TRBD2. The CDR3 has 14 residues. Per the germline V gene, CDR1 is SEHNR and CDR2 is FQNEAQ (reference sequence). V lost 4 bases to trimming and J lost 5 bases; unmatched junction nucleotides: 2. The CDR3 protein is CASSSGLAGNEQYF. The CDR3 bases are TGTGCCAGCAGCTCGGGACTAGCGGGGAACGAGCAGTACTTC. The variable domain in full, with the rest retrieved from reference TRBV7-9 and TRBJ2-7, is DTGVSQNPRHKITKRGQNVTFRCDPISEHNRLYWYRQTLGQGPEFLTYFQNEAQLEKSRLLSDRFSAERPKGSFSTLEIQRTEQGDSAMYLCASSSGLAGNEQYFGPGTRLTVT.

The J gene is TRBJ1-6, the V gene TRBV25-1; 9 bases map to TRBD1. CDR1 MGHDK and CDR2 SYGVNS come from the germline V gene. The length of the CDR3 is 15 residues. Unmatched junction bases numbered 2, after V lost 2 bases and J lost 6 bases. The CDR3 region has the DNA TGTGCCAGCAGTGAAACGACAGGGGGTAATTCACCCCTCCACTTT. It specifies CASSETTGGNSPLHF.

The chain recombines TRBV6-5 with TRBJ2-5; TRBD2 aligns across 15 bases. The germline V gene has CDR1 MNHEY and CDR2 SVGAGI. V lost 4 bases, J lost 2 bases, and 8 bases stayed unmatched. This CDR3 is 18 amino acids long. The CDR3 bases are TGTGCCAGCAGTTCCACCCTCGGGACTAGCGGGGGGCAAGAGACCCAGTACTTC. Its protein is CASSSTLGTSGGQETQYF.